This T cell receptor (beta chain) was sequenced for a study of neurological immune-mediated disorders. The cDNA came from 5'RACE, which used 10-nucleotide random UMIs. From the 5' RACE reads, TCRdb called clonotypes with MiXCR, one entry per CDR3 protein. The table lists about 49,000 distinct CDR3 sequences, around 13% of them singletons. The CDR3 is 17 amino acids. The ends were cut back, 2 bases at V and 4 bases at J, with 19 bases in the middle. From germline, CDR1 is LGHDT and CDR2 YNNKEL (reference sequence). Documented time point: longitudinal time-point 2. The unsorted libraries originated from 2 million PBMCs kept at -80 C.

Sequencing input: PBMCs. The V gene is TRBV3-1, the J gene TRBJ2-3, with D perhaps matching TRBD2 (6 bases). The sequence was collected from a male donor with HTLV-1-associated myelopathy (HAM/TSP). The CDR3 DNA is TGTGCCAGCAGCCAACGGGGGTTAGGGTTAGGGGCAGATACGCAGTATTTT. This codes for CASSQRGLGLGADTQYF.